This T cell receptor (beta chain) was found in a study of regulatory T cells in long-lasting Graves disease. As for time point: newly diagnosed GD, antithyroid drugs for less than 3 months. Isolated PBMC RNA provided the starting material for the TCR library. The EDTA tubes were filled with around 8.5 milliliters of drawn peripheral blood. Combining iRepertoire HTBI primers with Arm-PCR of CDR3 regions, the authors built TCR beta libraries. In TCRdb, the multiplex PCR reads were re-called with MiXCR into one record per CDR3 protein. The sample includes roughly 560,000 distinct CDR3 sequences, around 16% of them seen just once. Study findings and constraints: A greater number of public clonotypes (approximately 2,500) was shared by persistent patients than by new patients (roughly 880).

This clonotype was detected ten times or more. Its antigen is undetermined. The CDR3 sequence is 14 residues long. Germline V gives CDR1 LGHDT, CDR2 YNNKEL (reference sequence). V dropped 6 bases and J dropped 3; count of bases not matched to a gene: 5. These data were also reused for a study on T cells in Graves' hyperthyroidism and ophthalmopathy.

Sequences were derived from peripheral blood mononuclear cells (PBMCs), sampled at new diagnosis, from a patient treated with antithyroid drugs. The TCR comes from a woman aged 35-65 years with Graves disease. This chain joins TRBV3-1 and TRBJ1-1; TRBD1 agrees at 9 bases. The chain's CDR3 is CASRQGAYDTEAFF. The DNA for the CDR3 is TGTGCCAGCAGACAGGGGGCATATGACACTGAAGCTTTCTTT.